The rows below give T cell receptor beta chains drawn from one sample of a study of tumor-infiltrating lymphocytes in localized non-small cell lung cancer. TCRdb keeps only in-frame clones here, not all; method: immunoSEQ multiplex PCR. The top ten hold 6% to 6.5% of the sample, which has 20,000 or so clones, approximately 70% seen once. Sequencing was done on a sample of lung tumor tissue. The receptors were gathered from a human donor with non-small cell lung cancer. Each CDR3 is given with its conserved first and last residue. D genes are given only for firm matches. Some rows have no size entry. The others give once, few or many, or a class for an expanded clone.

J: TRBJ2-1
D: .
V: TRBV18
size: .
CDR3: CASSPGGGYNEQFF
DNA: TGTGCCAGCTCACCAGGGGGCGGCTACAATGAGCAGTTCTTC

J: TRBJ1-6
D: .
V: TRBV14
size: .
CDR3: CASSQRLNSNSPLHF
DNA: TGTGCCAGCAGCCAACGACTAAATTCCAATTCACCCCTCCACTTT

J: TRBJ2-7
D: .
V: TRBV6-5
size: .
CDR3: CASGLGTSYEQYF
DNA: TGTGCCAGCGGTCTGGGTACCTCCTACGAGCAGTACTTC

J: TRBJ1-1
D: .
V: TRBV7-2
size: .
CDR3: CASSRDPSGTEAFF
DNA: TGTGCCAGCAGCCGGGACCCTTCCGGCACTGAAGCTTTCTTT

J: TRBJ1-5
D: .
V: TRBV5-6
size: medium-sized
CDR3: CASSGGTSAPQHF
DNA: TGTGCCAGCAGCGGGGGGACCTCGGCGCCCCAGCATTTT

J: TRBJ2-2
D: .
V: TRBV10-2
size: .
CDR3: CASSDSNTGELFF
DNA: TGCGCCAGCAGTGATTCGAACACCGGGGAGCTGTTTTTT

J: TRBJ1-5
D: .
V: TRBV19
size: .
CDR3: CATGGSFNQPQHF
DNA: TGTGCCACCGGGGGGTCATTTAATCAGCCCCAGCATTTT

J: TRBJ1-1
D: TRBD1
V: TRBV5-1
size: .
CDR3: CASSLVQGAEETEAFF
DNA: TGCGCCAGCAGCTTGGTACAGGGGGCGGAAGAAACTGAAGCTTTCTTT

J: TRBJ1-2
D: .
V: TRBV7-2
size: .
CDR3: CASSLAQNYGYTF
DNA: TGTGCCAGCAGCTTAGCGCAAAACTATGGCTACACCTTC

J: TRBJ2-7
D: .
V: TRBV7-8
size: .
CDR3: CASSLAGQEGDEQYF
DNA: TGTGCCAGCAGCTTAGCGGGGCAGGAAGGGGACGAGCAGTACTTC

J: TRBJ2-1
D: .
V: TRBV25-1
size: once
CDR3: CASSELGLKGNEQFF
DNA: TGTGCCAGCAGTGAACTGGGTCTCAAGGGGAATGAGCAGTTCTTC

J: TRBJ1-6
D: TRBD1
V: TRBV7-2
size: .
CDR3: CASSTGQGNNSPLHF
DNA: TGTGCCAGCAGCACAGGACAGGGGAACAATTCACCCCTCCACTTT

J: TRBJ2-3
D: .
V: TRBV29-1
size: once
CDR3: CSVNPSGTDTQYF
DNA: TGCAGCGTTAACCCTAGCGGCACAGATACGCAGTATTTT

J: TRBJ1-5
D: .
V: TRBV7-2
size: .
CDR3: CASSPEAGRGSQPQHF
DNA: TGTGCCAGCAGCCCGGAAGCAGGGAGGGGAAGTCAGCCCCAGCATTTT

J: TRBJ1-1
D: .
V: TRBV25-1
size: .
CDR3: CASRPHTDENTEAFF
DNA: TGTGCCAGCAGGCCCCATACGGACGAGAACACTGAAGCTTTCTTT

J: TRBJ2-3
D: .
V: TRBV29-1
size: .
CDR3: CSVVTSTQYF
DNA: TGCAGCGTTGTGACGAGCACGCAGTATTTT

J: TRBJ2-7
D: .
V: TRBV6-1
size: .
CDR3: CASSVSPGKGEQYF
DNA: TGTGCCAGCAGTGTAAGTCCAGGGAAAGGCGAGCAGTACTTC

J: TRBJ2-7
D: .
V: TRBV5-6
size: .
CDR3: CASSSDGTGFRSYEQYF
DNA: TGTGCCAGCAGTTCTGACGGGACCGGGTTTCGCTCCTACGAGCAGTACTTC

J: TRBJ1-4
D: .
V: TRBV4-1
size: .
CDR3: CASLGGNINEKLFF
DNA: TGCGCCAGCTTGGGCGGCAACATTAATGAAAAACTGTTTTTT